The clone carrying this T cell receptor beta chain was seen a single time. Its antigen is still unknown. The data derive from a study of regulatory T cells in long-lasting Graves disease. Time point noted: newly diagnosed GD, antithyroid drugs for less than 3 months. Following extraction of RNA from PBMCs, that RNA was used to make the TCR library. An endocrinology department located in Xi'an, China, was where the patients came from. General study findings and limits: Not thyroid tissue but only peripheral blood was studied.

In germline, CDR1 is SQVTM, CDR2 ANQGSEA. The V gene lost 7 bases and the J gene lost 10 bases, with 20 bases spanning the gap. This CDR3 comprises 14 residues. Both iRepertoire HTBI primers and Arm-PCR of CDR3 regions were used to build the TCR beta libraries. TCRdb itself ran the multiplex PCR reads through MiXCR, one entry per CDR3 protein. Here the sample spans around 360,000 distinct CDR3 sequences, around 15% being singletons. These sequences were also reported in another study, on T cells in Graves' hyperthyroidism and ophthalmopathy. This second study notes: A 13 V-J signature model discriminated ophthalmopathy versus stable hyperthyroidism.

The rearrangement uses TRBV29-1 and TRBJ1-6, with D possibly matching TRBD1 (6 bases). The source of this sequence is a woman under 30 with Graves disease. The sample here was peripheral blood mononuclear cells (PBMCs), taken at new diagnosis, from a patient treated with antithyroid drugs. The CDR3, as DNA: TGCAGCGCCCAGCGGGGGGCCGGCGGGTCACCCCTCCACTTT. It specifies CSAQRGAGGSPLHF.